The next 3 T cell receptor beta chains were all read from a single sample in a study of cytomegalovirus exposure and HLA in healthy donors. The primer mix had 60 Vbeta and 13 Jbeta primers. The table came from immunoSEQ multiplex PCR; TCRdb's copy has only in-frame clones and leaves some out. Of roughly 200,000 clones listed, approximately 12% are singletons. The sample comprised PBMCs. Every receptor here comes from a man aged 50-60 years in good health and CMV-seropositive.

This chain joins TRBV29-1 and TRBJ1-5; 8 positions agree with TRBD1. Per germline, CDR1 SQVTM and CDR2 ANQGSEA. The CDR3 loop spans 13 amino acids. V lost 2 bases, J lost 6 bases, and 3 bases stayed unmatched. Written as DNA, the CDR3 is TGCAGCGTTGAACAGGGGGCAGGTCAGCCCCAGCATTTT. Protein: CSVEQGAGQPQHF.

This clone was seen a handful of times. The chain employs TRBV6-1 and TRBJ2-4, with D possibly matching TRBD2 (6 bases). Deletions cut 0 bases from V and 6 bases from J, with 9 bases between. Germline assignment: CDR1 MNHNS and CDR2 SASEGT. This CDR3 is built from 14 residues. The CDR3 DNA follows: TGTGCCAGCAGTGAAGCGCGGGGTCCAAACATTCAGTACTTC. Its protein product is CASSEARGPNIQYF.

In DNA form, the CDR3 reads TGTGCCAGCTCAGAGGGAATCGACTATGGCTACACCTTC. It is translated as CASSEGIDYGYTF. The chain couples TRBV18 to TRBJ1-2; no firm D call. The CDR3 is made up of 13 amino acids. Germline lookup yields CDR1 KGHSH and CDR2 LQKENI. The V and J ends lost 5 bases and 3 bases respectively, with 10 bases between them.